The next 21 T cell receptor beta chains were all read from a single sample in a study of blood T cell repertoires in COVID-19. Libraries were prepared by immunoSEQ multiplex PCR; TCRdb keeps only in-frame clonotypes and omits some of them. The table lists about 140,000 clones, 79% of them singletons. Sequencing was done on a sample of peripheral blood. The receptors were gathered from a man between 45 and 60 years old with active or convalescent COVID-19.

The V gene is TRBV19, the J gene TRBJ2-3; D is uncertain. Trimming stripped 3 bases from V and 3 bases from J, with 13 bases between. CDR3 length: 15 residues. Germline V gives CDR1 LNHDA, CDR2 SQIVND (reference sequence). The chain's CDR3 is CASSMQIRRTDTQYF. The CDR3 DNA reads TGTGCCAGTAGTATGCAGATCCGGCGGACAGATACGCAGTATTTT.

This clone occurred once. The CDR3 nucleotides are TGTGCCAGCAGCTTGAGCCGTGAAGAGACCCAGTACTTC. This codes for CASSLSREETQYF. The rearrangement links TRBV7-2 to TRBJ2-5; D unclear. This CDR3 comprises 13 residues. CDR1 is SGHTA, CDR2 FQGNSA, per germline. V lost 3 bases and J 3 bases, leaving 8 bases between the germline ends. The full variable domain, with the rest looked up from reference TRBV7-2 and TRBJ2-5, is GAGVSQSPSNKVTEKGKDVELRCDPISGHTALYWYRQSLGQGLEFLIYFQGNSAPDKSGLPSDRFSAERTGGSVSTLTIQRTQQEDSAVYLCASSLSREETQYFGPGTRLLVL.

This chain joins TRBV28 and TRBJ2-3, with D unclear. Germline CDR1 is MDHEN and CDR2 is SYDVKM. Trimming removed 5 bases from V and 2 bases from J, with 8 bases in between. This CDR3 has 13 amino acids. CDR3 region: CASSEIDTDTQYF. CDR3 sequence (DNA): TGTGCCAGCAGTGAGATCGACACAGATACGCAGTATTTT.

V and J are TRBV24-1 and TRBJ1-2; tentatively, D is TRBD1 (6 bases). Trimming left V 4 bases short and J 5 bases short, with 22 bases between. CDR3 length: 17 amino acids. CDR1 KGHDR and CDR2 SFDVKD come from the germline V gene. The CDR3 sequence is CATSDTRGRSPPYGYTF. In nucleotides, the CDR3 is TGTGCCACCAGTGACACCAGGGGACGTTCTCCCCCTTATGGCTACACCTTC.

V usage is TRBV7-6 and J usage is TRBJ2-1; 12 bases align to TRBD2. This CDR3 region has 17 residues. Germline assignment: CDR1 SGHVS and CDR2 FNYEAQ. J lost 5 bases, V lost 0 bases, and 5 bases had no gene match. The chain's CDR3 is CASSLAPSGRENNEQFF. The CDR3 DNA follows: TGTGCCAGCAGCTTAGCCCCTAGCGGGAGGGAAAACAATGAGCAGTTCTTC.

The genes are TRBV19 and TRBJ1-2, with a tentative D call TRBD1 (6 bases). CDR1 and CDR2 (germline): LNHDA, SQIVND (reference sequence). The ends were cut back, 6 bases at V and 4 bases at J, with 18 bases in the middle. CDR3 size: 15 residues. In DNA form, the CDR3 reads TGTGCCAGTAGAGCCCACCCTGACAGGACCTATGGCTACACCTTC. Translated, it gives CASRAHPDRTYGYTF. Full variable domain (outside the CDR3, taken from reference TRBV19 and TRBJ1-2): DGGITQSPKYLFRKEGQNVTLSCEQNLNHDAMYWYRQDPGQGLRLIYYSQIVNDFQKGDIAEGYSVSREKKESFPLTVTSAQKNPTAFYLCASRAHPDRTYGYTFGSGTRLTVV.

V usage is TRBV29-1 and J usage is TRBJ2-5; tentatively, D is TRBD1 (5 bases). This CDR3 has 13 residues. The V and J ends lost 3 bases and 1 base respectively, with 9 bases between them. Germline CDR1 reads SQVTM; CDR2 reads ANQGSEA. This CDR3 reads CSVEYRLQETQYF. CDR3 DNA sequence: TGCAGCGTTGAGTACAGGCTCCAAGAGACCCAGTACTTC.

As DNA, the CDR3 is TGTGCCAGCTCACCAACACCCCGCGGGGCTTTCTTT. It translates to CASSPTPRGAFF. The rearrangement uses TRBV18 and TRBJ1-1; no definite D call. Trimming shortened V by 2 bases and J by 11 bases, and 12 bases separated the two germline ends. The germline gives CDR1 KGHSH, CDR2 LQKENI. The CDR3 extends over 12 amino acids.

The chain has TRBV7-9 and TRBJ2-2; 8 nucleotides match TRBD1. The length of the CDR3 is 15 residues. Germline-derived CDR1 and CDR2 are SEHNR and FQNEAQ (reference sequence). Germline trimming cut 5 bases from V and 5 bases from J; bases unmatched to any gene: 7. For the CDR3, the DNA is TGTGCCAGCAGCCTAGGGACAGGCCGGACCGGGGAGCTGTTTTTT. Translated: CASSLGTGRTGELFF.

CDR3 bases: TGTGCCAGCAGGTCAATTGCGGTTGACGAGCAGTACTTC. The encoded protein is CASRSIAVDEQYF. This chain joins TRBV6-5 and TRBJ2-7; D uncertain. The CDR3 is 13 amino acids. Trimming took off 6 bases at V and 5 bases at J, with 14 bases between the two ends. CDR1 and CDR2 (germline): MNHEY, SVGAGI.

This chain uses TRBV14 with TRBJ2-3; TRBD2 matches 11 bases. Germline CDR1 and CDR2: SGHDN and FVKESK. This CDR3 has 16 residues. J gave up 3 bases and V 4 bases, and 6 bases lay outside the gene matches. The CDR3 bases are TGTGCCAGCAGCCGTATGGGGACTAGCGGTACAGATACGCAGTATTTT. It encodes CASSRMGTSGTDTQYF.

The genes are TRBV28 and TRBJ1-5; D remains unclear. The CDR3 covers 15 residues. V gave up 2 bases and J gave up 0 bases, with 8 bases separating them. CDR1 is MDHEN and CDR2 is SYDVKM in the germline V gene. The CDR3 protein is CASSLGGSSNQPQHF. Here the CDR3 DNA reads TGTGCCAGCAGTTTAGGAGGGTCTAGCAATCAGCCCCAGCATTTT. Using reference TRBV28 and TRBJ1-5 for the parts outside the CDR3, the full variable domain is DVKVTQSSRYLVKRTGEKVFLECVQDMDHENMFWYRQDPGLGLRLIYFSYDVKMKEKGDIPEGYSVSREKKERFSLILESASTNQTSMYLCASSLGGSSNQPQHFGDGTRLSIL.

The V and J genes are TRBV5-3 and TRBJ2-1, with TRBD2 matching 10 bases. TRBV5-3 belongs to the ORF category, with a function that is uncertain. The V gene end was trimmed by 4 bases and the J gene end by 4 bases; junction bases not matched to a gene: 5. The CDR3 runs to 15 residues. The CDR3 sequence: CARSVAGGLYNEQFF. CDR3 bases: TGTGCCAGAAGCGTAGCGGGGGGTTTGTACAATGAGCAGTTCTTC.

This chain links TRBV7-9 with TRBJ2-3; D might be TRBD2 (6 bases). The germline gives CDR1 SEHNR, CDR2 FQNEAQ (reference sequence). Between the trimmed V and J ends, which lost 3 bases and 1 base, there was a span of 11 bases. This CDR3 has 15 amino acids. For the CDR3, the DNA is TGTGCCAGCAGCTTCGGGACTCCCGGCACAGATACGCAGTATTTT. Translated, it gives CASSFGTPGTDTQYF.

CDR3 residues: CASSLHASGRYTDTQYF. In DNA, the CDR3 is TGTGCCAGCAGCTTACACGCTAGCGGGAGGTACACAGATACGCAGTATTTT. This chain connects TRBV7-2 to TRBJ2-3; 11 bases are shared with TRBD2. This CDR3 comprises 17 residues. CDR1 SGHTA and CDR2 FQGNSA come from the germline V gene. After removal of 2 bases from V and 2 bases from J, the junction contained 6 bases not matched to a gene.

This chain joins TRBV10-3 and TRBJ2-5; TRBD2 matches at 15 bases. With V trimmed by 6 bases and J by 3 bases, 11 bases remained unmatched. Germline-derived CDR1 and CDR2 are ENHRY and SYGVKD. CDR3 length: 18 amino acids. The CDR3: CAIRDSSGLAGGEETQYF. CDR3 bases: TGTGCCATCAGGGACAGTTCTGGACTAGCGGGAGGGGAAGAGACCCAGTACTTC.

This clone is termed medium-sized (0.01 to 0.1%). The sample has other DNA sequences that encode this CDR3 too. CDR3 DNA: TGTGCCAGCTTGGGGGGGGAGGAGACCCAGTACTTC. Its translation: CASLGGEETQYF. The gene calls are TRBV7-9 and TRBJ2-5; 7 bases line up with TRBD2. From germline, CDR1 is SEHNR and CDR2 FQNEAQ (reference sequence). Trimming took 8 bases from V and 5 from J; bases not matched to a gene: 5. This CDR3 has 12 amino acids.

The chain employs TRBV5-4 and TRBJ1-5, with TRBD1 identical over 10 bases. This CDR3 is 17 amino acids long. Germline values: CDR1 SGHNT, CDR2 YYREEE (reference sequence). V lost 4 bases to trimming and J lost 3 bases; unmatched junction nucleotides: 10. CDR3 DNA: TGTGCCAGCAGCCCCCGGGGACAGGGGCGCAACAATCAGCCCCAGCATTTT. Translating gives CASSPRGQGRNNQPQHF.

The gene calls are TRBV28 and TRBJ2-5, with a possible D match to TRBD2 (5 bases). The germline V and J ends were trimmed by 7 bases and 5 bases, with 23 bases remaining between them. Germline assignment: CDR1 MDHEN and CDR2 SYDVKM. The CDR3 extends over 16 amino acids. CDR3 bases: TGTGCCAGCACCCCACAACCGGCCTACCGGAGGGAGACCCAGTACTTC. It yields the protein CASTPQPAYRRETQYF.

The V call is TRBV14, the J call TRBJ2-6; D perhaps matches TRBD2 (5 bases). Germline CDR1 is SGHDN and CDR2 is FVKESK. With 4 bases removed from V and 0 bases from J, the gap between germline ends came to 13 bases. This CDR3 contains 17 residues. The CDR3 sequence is CASSPLGAPSGANVLTF. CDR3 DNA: TGTGCCAGCAGCCCACTAGGAGCGCCCTCTGGGGCCAACGTCCTGACTTTC.

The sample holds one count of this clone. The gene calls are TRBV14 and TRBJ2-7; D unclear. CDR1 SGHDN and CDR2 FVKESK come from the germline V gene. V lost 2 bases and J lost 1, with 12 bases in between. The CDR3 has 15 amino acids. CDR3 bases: TGTGCCAGCAGCCAAAGGTGGGTGACTTCCTACGAGCAGTACTTC. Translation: CASSQRWVTSYEQYF.